Sequencing of this T cell receptor (beta chain) was carried out in a study of identical twins. Healthy Caucasians, and only they, were the donors. The CDR3 has 13 amino acids. Trimming removed 7 bases from V and 4 bases from J, with 11 bases in between. This clonotype appeared many times. TCRdb reprocessed the 5' RACE reads with MiXCR, giving one entry per CDR3 protein. The sample contains approximately 1.8 million distinct CDR3 sequences, more than 30% of which appear only once. Specimen: cord blood. This TCR was recovered from a newborn girl in good health. The V gene is TRBV12-3 or TRBV12-4, the J gene TRBJ2-1; D unresolved. In DNA form, the CDR3 reads TGTGCCAGCAACCTGAGAGGATACAATGAGCAGTTCTTC. Its translation: CASNLRGYNEQFF.